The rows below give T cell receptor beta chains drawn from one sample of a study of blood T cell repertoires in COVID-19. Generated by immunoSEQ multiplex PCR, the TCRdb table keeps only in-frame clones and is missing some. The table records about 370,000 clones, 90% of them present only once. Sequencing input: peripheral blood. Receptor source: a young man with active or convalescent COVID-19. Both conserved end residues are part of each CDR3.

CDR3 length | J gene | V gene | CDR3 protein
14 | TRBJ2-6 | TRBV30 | CAWSQVPGANVLTF
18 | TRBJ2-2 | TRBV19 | CASSIPRGRVEDTGELFF
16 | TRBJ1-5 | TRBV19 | CASSIDDSFSNQPQHF
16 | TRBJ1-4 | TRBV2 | CASSDPTGTGLGKLFF
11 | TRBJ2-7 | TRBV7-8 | CASSQGSEQYF
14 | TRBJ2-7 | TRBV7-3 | CASSPGTGGYEQYF
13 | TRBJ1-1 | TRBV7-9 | CASSFFQGTEAFF
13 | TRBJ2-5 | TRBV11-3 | CASSDRGQETQYF
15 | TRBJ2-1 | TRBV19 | CASSIGTGKNNEQFF
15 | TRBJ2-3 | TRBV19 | CASRLGTSGIDTQYF
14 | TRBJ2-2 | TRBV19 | CASSIMGQTGELFF
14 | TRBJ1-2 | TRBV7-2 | CASSLVPQGGGYTF
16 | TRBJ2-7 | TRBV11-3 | CASSFQASGKESEQYF
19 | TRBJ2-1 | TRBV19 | CASSTRPPRKRGSYNEQFF
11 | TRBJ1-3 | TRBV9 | CASGGWDTIYF
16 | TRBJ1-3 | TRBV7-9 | CASSLGAGNSGNTIYF
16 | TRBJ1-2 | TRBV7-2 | CASSLASGRGGYGYTF
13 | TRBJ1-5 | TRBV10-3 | CASRGGVGQPQHF
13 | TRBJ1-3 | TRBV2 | CASSALPGNTIYF
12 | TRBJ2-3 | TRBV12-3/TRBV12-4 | CASSKQTDTQYF
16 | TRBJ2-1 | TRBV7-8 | CASSLARVPGYNEQFF
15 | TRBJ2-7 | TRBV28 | CASTTGSSGSYEQYF
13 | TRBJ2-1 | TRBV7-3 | CASSPKRQGEQFF
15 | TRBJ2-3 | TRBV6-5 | CASSQDSPRTDTQYF
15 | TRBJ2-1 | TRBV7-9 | CASSPRTGKYNEQFF
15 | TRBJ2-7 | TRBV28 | CASSPGTGSYYEQYF
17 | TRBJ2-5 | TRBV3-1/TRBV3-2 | CASSQVLKTSVRETQYF
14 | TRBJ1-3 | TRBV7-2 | CASSQDRAGNTIYF
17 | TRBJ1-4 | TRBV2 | CASSEIRRDRGKGKLFF
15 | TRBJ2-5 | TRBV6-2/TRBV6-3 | CASSWGDRVQETQYF
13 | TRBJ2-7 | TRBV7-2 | CASSFAGEGEQYF
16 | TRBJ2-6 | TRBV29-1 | CSVTSLSGSGANVLTF
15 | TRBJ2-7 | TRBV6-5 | CASSYSKDSSVEQYF
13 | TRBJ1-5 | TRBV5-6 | CASSYGRDQPQHF
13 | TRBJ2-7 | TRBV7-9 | CASLAQGDYEQYF
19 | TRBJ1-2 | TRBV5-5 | CASSLVSPQAGGGGYGYTF
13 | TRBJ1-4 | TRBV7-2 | CASSKGGNEKLFF
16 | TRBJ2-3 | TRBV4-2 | CASSQGDRFSTDTQYF
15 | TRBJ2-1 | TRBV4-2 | CASSNPAGVDNEQFF
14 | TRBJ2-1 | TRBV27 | CASSWAGGGGEQFF
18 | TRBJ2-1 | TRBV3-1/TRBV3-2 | CASSPKITTGTSKHEQFF
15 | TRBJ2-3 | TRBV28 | CASSSGGGLADTQYF
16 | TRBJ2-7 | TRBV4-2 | CASSQEGTSGGREQYF
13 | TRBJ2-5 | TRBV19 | CASSRDIQETQYF
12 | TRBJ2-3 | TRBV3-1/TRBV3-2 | CASSQIADTQYF
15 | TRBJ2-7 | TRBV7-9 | CASSSIRTGAYEQYF
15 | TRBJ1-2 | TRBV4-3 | CASSQAPSANYGYTF
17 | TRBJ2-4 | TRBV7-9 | CASSLQAGTFAKNIQYF
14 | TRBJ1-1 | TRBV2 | CASRAQGQGGSAFF